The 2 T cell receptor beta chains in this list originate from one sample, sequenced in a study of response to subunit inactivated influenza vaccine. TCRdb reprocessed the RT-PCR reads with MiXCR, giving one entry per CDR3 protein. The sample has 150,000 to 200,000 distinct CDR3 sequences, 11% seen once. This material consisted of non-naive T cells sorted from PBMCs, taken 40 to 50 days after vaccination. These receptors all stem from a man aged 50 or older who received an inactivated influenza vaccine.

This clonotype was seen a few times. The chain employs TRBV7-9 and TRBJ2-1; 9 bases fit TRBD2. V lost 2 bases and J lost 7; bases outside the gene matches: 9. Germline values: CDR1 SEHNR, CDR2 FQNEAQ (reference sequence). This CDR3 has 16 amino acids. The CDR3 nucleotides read TGTGCCAGCAGCTTATCTTCGGGACTAGCTGCGAATGAGCAGTTCTTC. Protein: CASSLSSGLAANEQFF.

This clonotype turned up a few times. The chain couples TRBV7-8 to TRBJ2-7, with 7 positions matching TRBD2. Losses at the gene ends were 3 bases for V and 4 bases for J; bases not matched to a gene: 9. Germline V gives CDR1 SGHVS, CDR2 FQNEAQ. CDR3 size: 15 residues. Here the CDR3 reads CASSFIGGRGYEQYF. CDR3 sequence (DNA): TGTGCCAGCAGCTTTATTGGCGGGAGAGGTTACGAGCAGTACTTC. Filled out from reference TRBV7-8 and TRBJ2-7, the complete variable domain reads GAGVSQSPRYKVAKRGQDVALRCDPISGHVSLFWYQQALGQGPEFLTYFQNEAQLDKSGLPSDRFFAERPEGSVSTLKIQRTQQEDSAVYLCASSFIGGRGYEQYFGPGTRLTVT.